In this sample, the clone carrying this T cell receptor beta chain turned up a few times. Its antigen remains unidentified. This entry belongs to a study of identical twins. Broader study findings: Sharing of beta out-of-frame sequences by twins showed a weaker excess. For cord blood, abundant beta clonotypes had fewer insertions, unlike memory repertoires, which showed none.

Addition of a universal primer site occurred through template switching, and cDNA carried unique molecular identifiers. TCRdb processed the 5' RACE reads anew with MiXCR; each CDR3 protein has one entry. This sample carries some 710,000 distinct CDR3 sequences, over 5% of them seen once, and the ten largest clones take 1.5% to 2%. Healthy Caucasian individuals made up all the donors. Germline CDR1 reads SGHTA; CDR2 reads FQGNSA. The CDR3 runs 15 residues. With 3 bases removed from V and 4 bases from J, the gap between germline ends came to 14 bases. The sample was naive T cells sorted from blood. V usage is TRBV7-2 and J usage is TRBJ2-3; maybe TRBD1 (6 bases). The TCR originated in a young man in good health. CDR3 nucleotides: TGTGCCAGCAGCTTCGGGCAGGGGAGCGCAGATACGCAGTATTTT. Translated: CASSFGQGSADTQYF.